This T cell receptor (beta chain) was profiled in a study of cytomegalovirus exposure and HLA in healthy donors (dated by TCRdb to about 2017). In terms of the full investigation: A later analysis indicated that the 90 to 150 validation repertoires were generated on the platform also employed for the approximately 690 repertoires of the first cohort. The aim of the study was to test whether cataloging public T cell receptors could identify signatures of past pathogen exposure. In addition to the first cohort of around 670 subjects, a separate validation cohort of 120 different subjects was used. High-throughput TCR immunosequencing, statistical association of individual TCRs with disease status, and machine learning were combined to predict cytomegalovirus infection status. Findings and caveats that apply to the study as a whole: A later analysis found that TCRs clustered in the first cohort also tended to co-occur in the roughly 120 validation repertoires, with approximately 95% of cluster scores above 0. The study listed 170 or so TCR beta chains as associated with cytomegalovirus. In both the original and validation cohorts, the classifier was reported to diagnose cytomegalovirus status with high specificity and sensitivity. The authors suggested that the approach could potentially be generalized to other disease states and immunological phenotypes. A few of the identified cytomegalovirus-associated TCR beta chains were confirmed in vitro to be specific for cytomegalovirus antigens. The validation cohort had no HLA typing available for a later analysis, so co-occurrence within that cohort was assessed over all 130 or so repertoires. Across donors, most TCR sequences were observed very rarely, whereas some public TCRs were present in many individuals.

This clone was found once. It has no known antigen specificity. The sample holds no much larger clone one base away, and base qualities are not on file. The library was generated by the immunoSEQ multiplex PCR assay. The published analysis was carried out like this. A statistical classification framework was developed to diagnose cytomegalovirus status using the catalog of TCR beta chain sequences. Drawn from immuneACCESS, this table holds only the in-frame rearrangements with V and J called that TCRdb kept. Clones are partly lost; checked studies trace under half to an unresolved V gene and leave the rest unexplained. V, J and clone size were drawn from that table, and D and trimming were deduced from the DNA. Counted in this sample were 300,000 to 400,000 clones; over 75% of them appeared once. The ten largest clonotypes hold approximately 0.95% of the sample. Counted from cysteine to phenylalanine, this CDR3 has 15 amino acids. The sequence is cut down to CDR3 DNA, 45 bases in frame from base 1. Between the V and J ends, shortened by 0 bases and 0 bases respectively, the junction contains 8 bases. CDR1 and CDR2 (LNHNV, YYDKDF) derive from the germline V gene (reference sequence).

The donors were included in the validation cohort of approximately 130 subjects, a group kept apart from the roughly 700-subject first cohort. The chain is assembled from TRBV15 and TRBJ1-1, with an unclear D gene assignment. What was sequenced was PBMCs. This receptor was obtained from a man aged 25 to 40 in good health and CMV-seronegative. The CDR3 reads CATSRDPGVNTEAFF. In nucleotides, the sequence is TGTGCCACCAGCAGAGATCCGGGTGTGAACACTGAAGCTTTCTTT.